This T cell receptor (beta chain) came from a study of T cell clones after liver transplantation. Whole-study context: Post-transplant blood was tracked for graft-donor-reactive T cell clones identified in a pre-transplant mixed lymphocyte reaction. At least one year of complete immunosuppression withdrawal without enzymes over twice normal defined tolerance.

The CDR3 is made up of 14 amino acids. In germline, CDR1 is KGHSH, CDR2 LQKENI. The ends were cut back, 0 bases at V and 4 bases at J, with 9 bases in the middle. Measured with immunoSEQ multiplex PCR; TCRdb has only the in-frame clones, and not every one. Here the sample spans 7,500 to 10,000 clones, 72% being singletons. J is TRBJ1-2 and V is TRBV18, with D perhaps TRBD1 (5 bases). This sequence was found in a human patient who received a liver transplant. Part of the T cell pool may stem from the graft donor. The sample here was CD8+ T cells from blood, taken at the roughly 15-month timepoint. The CDR3 is CASSPPGGTYGYTF. The CDR3 DNA reads TGTGCCAGCTCACCACCGGGGGGGACCTATGGCTACACCTTC.